This entry describes one T cell receptor (beta chain). The treatment was: roughly 18 received Ad26.COV2.S at low or high dose, single or two shots; several received placebo; per-sample allocation not given. Collection of samples fell on day 63 after the first vaccine or placebo injection. The data derive from a study of Ad26.COV2.S vaccination and SARS-CoV-2 variants. TCRdb keeps only in-frame clones here, not all; method: immunoSEQ multiplex PCR. This table holds 300,000 to 500,000 clones, 88% found once. Trimming shortened V by 7 bases and J by 0 bases, and 12 bases separated the two germline ends. This CDR3 comprises 15 residues. The V gene's germline CDR1 is PRHDT and CDR2 FYEKMQ (reference sequence).

The receptor was isolated from a person between 18 and 65 years old who received the Ad26.COV2.S COVID-19 vaccine or a placebo. Sequencing was performed on peripheral blood, taken in a trial of Ad26.COV2.S vaccine versus placebo. This chain links TRBV13 with TRBJ1-4; no definite D call. The CDR3 nucleotides read TGTGCCAGCACCTTTTACAGTGCAACTAATGAAAAACTGTTTTTT. Its translation is CASTFYSATNEKLFF.